The entry below gives a single TCR beta chain sequence along with its context. This sample is drawn from a study of Ad26.COV2.S vaccination and SARS-CoV-2 variants. Documented treatment: 15 to 20 received Ad26.COV2.S at low or high dose, single or two shots; several received placebo; per-sample allocation not given. Specimen acquisition occurred on day 63 following the initial vaccine or placebo injection. Clones were sequenced by immunoSEQ multiplex PCR, and TCRdb holds only the in-frame ones, with some missing. The data hold around 300,000 clones, with approximately 87% observed a single time. CDR3 length: 17 amino acids. From germline, CDR1 is KGHDR and CDR2 SFDVKD. Trimming removed 2 bases from V and 0 bases from J, with 10 bases in between.

The sample consisted of peripheral blood, taken in a trial of Ad26.COV2.S vaccine versus placebo. The origin of this receptor is a person aged 18-65 years who received the Ad26.COV2.S COVID-19 vaccine or a placebo. The chain couples TRBV24-1 to TRBJ1-6, with D uncertain. The CDR3 DNA reads TGTGCCACCAGTGATTCGAGGACCAGCTCCTATAATTCACCCCTCCACTTT. Translated: CATSDSRTSSYNSPLHF.